These 9 T cell receptor beta chains were all obtained from the same sample, sequenced in a study of sequential checkpoint blockade in melanoma. Treatment described: randomized to nivolumab then ipilimumab (arm A) or the reverse (arm B). TCRdb's copy holds only in-frame clones and misses some; the assay was immunoSEQ multiplex PCR. The data show more than 7,000 clones, around three fifths seen once. The source material was CD8+ T cells sorted from blood (inferred from file names), sampled from a patient given nivolumab and ipilimumab in sequence. The receptor source for this set is a human donor with melanoma.

The genes are TRBV19 and TRBJ1-1; D is ambiguous. There are 14 residues in the CDR3. Trimming cost V 4 bases and J 1 base, with 10 bases left between them. Germline V gene data show CDR1 as LNHDA and CDR2 as SQIVND (reference sequence). This chain's CDR3 is CASSTFEGNTEAFF. In DNA, the CDR3 is TGTGCCAGTAGTACGTTTGAGGGGAACACTGAAGCTTTCTTT.

DNA for the CDR3: TGCGCCAGCAGCCAAGTTGGCAGCTCCTACGAGCAGTACTTC. This encodes CASSQVGSSYEQYF. This rearrangement joins TRBV4-1 to TRBJ2-7; D is uncertain. Germline V gene lookup returns CDR1 MGHRA and CDR2 YSYEKL. Deletions cut 1 base from V and 0 bases from J, with 7 bases between. This CDR3 contains 14 residues.

J is TRBJ1-2 and V is TRBV21-1; the table names TRBD1, a call not compared with the DNA. TRBV21-1 is shown as a pseudogene. There are 12 residues in the CDR3. The CDR3 sequence: CASGWGVTGRLF. The CDR3 DNA follows: TGTGCCAGTGGATGGGGCGTAACAGGGAGACTCTTC.

The rearrangement uses TRBV11-2 and TRBJ1-2, with 9 bases lining up with TRBD1. Germline CDR1 reads SGHAT; CDR2 reads FQNNGV. The CDR3 consists of 15 residues. J gave up 2 bases and V 5 bases, and 6 bases lay outside the gene matches. CDR3 in amino acids: CASSRIGQGNYGYTF. The DNA for the CDR3 is TGTGCCAGCAGCAGAATCGGACAGGGGAACTATGGCTACACCTTC.

The genes are TRBV6-5 and TRBJ2-7; D is possibly TRBD1 (8 bases). Germline V gene data show CDR1 as MNHEY and CDR2 as SVGAGI. The CDR3 runs to 14 residues. V shed 0 bases and J shed 7 bases, with 13 bases lying between them. CDR3 nucleotides: TGTGCCAGCAGTTACTCGCTACAGGGGGGGGAGCAGTACTTC. The encoded protein is CASSYSLQGGEQYF.

V and J are TRBV27 and TRBJ2-6, with TRBD2 as a possible D gene (5 bases). CDR1 and CDR2 (germline): MNHEY, SMNVEV (reference sequence). The CDR3 has 16 amino acids. The germline V and J ends were trimmed by 8 bases and 3 bases, with 17 bases remaining between them. The CDR3 DNA sequence: TGTGCCAGCGGAGGCCGGGCCTTCGATGGGGCCAACGTCCTGACTTTC. Amino acids: CASGGRAFDGANVLTF. Full variable domain (remainder filled in from reference TRBV27 and TRBJ2-6): EAQVTQNPRYLITVTGKKLTVTCSQNMNHEYMSWYRQDPGLGLRQIYYSMNVEVTDKGDVPEGYKVSRKEKRNFPLILESPSPNQTSLYFCASGGRAFDGANVLTFGAGSRLTVL.

The table lists this clone with a few counts. The rearrangement joins TRBV25-1 to TRBJ1-1; 7 nucleotides match TRBD1. V lost 1 base to trimming and J lost 8 bases; unmatched junction nucleotides: 7. Germline V gene data show CDR1 as MGHDK and CDR2 as SYGVNS. The CDR3 is 14 residues long. This CDR3 reads CASSESGDRAEAFF. The DNA of the CDR3 is TGTGCCAGCAGTGAATCGGGCGACAGGGCCGAAGCTTTCTTT.

The CDR3 nucleotides read TGTGCCACCAGCAGAGATCCCCGGGGGGCGAGCTATGGCTACACCTTC. Translating it yields CATSRDPRGASYGYTF. The chain has TRBV15 and TRBJ1-2, with D possibly being TRBD1 (6 bases). The CDR3 has 16 residues. Per germline, CDR1 LNHNV and CDR2 YYDKDF (reference sequence). The germline V and J ends were trimmed by 0 bases and 4 bases, with 15 bases remaining between them.

The V call is TRBV6-6, the J call TRBJ1-5; D possibly corresponds to TRBD1 (5 bases). CDR3 size: 15 residues. V lost 6 bases and J lost 2, with 14 bases in between. Germline-derived CDR1 and CDR2 are MNHNY and SVGAGI (reference sequence). This CDR3 reads CASSLGGDRNQPQHF. The CDR3 nucleotides are TGTGCCAGCAGCCTCGGGGGTGATCGCAATCAGCCCCAGCATTTT.